Sequencing of this TCR beta chain was carried out in a study of blood T cell repertoires in COVID-19. Background on the study: The origin of the acute and convalescent COVID-19 samples was the United States, Italy and Spain. The analysed material was cDNA or gDNA that came from T cells, B-cell-depleted T cells, or PBMCs.

In the original processing: Researchers report that nucleated cell counts were estimated from reference gene primer amplification. Generated by immunoSEQ multiplex PCR, the TCRdb table keeps only in-frame clones and is missing some. V and J calls and clone size come straight from that table; D and trimming were deduced from the DNA. The sample holds some 40,000 clones, over 80% seen once. Trimming took 2 bases from V and 0 from J; bases not matched to a gene: 9. The V gene's germline CDR1 is MNHEY and CDR2 SVGEGT. The CDR3 has 19 amino acids. This clone was seen once. The TCR was taken from a woman aged 80 or over with acute or convalescent COVID-19. The J gene is TRBJ2-2, the V gene TRBV6-2 or TRBV6-3, with 10 positions matching TRBD1. Sequenced input: peripheral blood. The CDR3 coding sequence is TGTGCCAGCAGTTACACCGGGACAGGGGACGTGGCGAACACCGGGGAGCTGTTTTTT. It is translated as CASSYTGTGDVANTGELFF.